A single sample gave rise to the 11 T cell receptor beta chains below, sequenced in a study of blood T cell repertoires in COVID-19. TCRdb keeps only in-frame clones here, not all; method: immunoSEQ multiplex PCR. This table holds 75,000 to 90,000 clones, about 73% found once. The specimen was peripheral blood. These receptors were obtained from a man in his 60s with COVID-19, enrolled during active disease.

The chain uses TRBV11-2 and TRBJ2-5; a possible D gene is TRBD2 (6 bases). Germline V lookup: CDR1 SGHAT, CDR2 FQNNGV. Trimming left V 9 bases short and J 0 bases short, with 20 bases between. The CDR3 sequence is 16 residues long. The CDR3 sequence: CASRFWGLSYQETQYF. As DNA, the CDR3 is TGTGCCAGTCGTTTTTGGGGACTTTCCTACCAAGAGACCCAGTACTTC.

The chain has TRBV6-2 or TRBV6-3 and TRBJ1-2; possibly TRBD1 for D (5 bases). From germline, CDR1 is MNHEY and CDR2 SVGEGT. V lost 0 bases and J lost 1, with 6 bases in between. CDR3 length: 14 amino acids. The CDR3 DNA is TGTGCCAGCAGTTACTCGGGGGGTAACTATGGCTACACCTTC. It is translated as CASSYSGGNYGYTF.

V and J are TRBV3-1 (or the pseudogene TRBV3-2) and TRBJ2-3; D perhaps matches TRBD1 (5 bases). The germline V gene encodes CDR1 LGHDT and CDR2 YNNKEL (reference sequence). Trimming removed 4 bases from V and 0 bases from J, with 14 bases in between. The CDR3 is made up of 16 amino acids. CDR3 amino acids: CASSLRNRSSTDTQYF. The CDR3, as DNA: TGTGCCAGCAGCCTCCGTAACAGGTCTAGCACAGATACGCAGTATTTT.

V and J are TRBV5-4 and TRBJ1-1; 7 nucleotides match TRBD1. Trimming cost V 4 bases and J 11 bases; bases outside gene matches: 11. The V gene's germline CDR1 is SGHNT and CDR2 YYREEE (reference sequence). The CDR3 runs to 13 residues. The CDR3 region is CASSSGQAGLAFF. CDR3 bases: TGTGCCAGCAGCAGTGGACAGGCAGGATTGGCTTTCTTT. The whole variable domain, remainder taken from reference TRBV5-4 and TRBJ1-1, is ETGVTQSPTHLIKTRGQQVTLRCSSQSGHNTVSWYQQALGQGPQFIFQYYREEENGRGNFPPRFSGLQFPNYSSELNVNALELDDSALYLCASSSGQAGLAFFGQGTRLTVV.

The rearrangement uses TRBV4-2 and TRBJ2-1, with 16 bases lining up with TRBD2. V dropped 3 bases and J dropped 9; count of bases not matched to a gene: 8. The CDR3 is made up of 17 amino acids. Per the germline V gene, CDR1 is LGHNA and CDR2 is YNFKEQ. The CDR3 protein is CASSHRGLAGGPSEQFF. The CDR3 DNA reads TGTGCCAGCAGCCATCGGGGACTAGCGGGAGGGCCCAGTGAGCAGTTCTTC.

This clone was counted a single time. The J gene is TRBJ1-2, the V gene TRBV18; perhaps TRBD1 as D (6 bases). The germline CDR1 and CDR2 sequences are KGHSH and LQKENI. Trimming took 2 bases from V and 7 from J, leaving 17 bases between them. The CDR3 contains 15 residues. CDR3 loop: CASSPSSWGRGGYTF. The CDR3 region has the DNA TGTGCCAGCTCACCAAGTTCGTGGGGGCGAGGTGGCTACACCTTC.

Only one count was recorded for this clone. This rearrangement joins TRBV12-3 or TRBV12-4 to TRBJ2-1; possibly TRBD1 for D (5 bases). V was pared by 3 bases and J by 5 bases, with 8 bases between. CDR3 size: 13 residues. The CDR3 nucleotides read TGTGCCAGCAGTTTTGGCAGGGACAATGAGCAGTTCTTC. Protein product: CASSFGRDNEQFF.

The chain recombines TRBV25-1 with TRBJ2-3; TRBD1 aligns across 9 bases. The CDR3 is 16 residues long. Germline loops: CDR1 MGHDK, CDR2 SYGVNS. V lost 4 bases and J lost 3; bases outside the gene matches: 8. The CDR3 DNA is TGTGCCAGCAGTGGTGCCCGGGACAGGGCAACAGATACGCAGTATTTT. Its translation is CASSGARDRATDTQYF.

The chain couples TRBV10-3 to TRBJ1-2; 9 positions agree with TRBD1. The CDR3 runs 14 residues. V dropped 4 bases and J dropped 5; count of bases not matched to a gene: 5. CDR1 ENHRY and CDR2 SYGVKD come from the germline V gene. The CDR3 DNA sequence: TGTGCCATCAGTGGGGGACAGGGCGAATATGGCTACACCTTC. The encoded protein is CAISGGQGEYGYTF.

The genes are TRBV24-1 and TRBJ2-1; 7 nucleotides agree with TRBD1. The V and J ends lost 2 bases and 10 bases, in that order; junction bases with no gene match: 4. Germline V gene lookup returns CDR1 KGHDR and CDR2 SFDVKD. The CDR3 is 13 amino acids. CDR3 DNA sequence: TGTGCCACCAGTGATTCTAACAGGGGCGAGCAGTTCTTC. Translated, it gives CATSDSNRGEQFF.

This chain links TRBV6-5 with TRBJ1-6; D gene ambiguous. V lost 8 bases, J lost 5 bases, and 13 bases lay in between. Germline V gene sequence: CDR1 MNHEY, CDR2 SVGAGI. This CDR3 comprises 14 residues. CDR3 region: CASANRQDNSPLHF. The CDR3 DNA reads TGTGCCAGCGCAAACCGGCAGGATAATTCACCCCTCCACTTT.